The clone carrying this TCR beta chain was counted at least ten times. Its antigen is currently unknown. This specimen belongs to a study of CD8+CD57+ T cells in acquired aplastic anemia. Study at large: Sorting CD4+ and CD8+ cells gave DNA averaging approximately 3 ug. CD4+ reads averaged around 10 million in healthy donors. The study, taken as a whole, reports: The CD8+ Simpson's diversity of patients and controls was not significantly different.

The template for TCR beta VDJ and CDR3 sequence profiling was genomic DNA. TCRdb recomputed calls from the reads with MiXCR, one row per CDR3 protein. Of about 68,000 distinct CDR3 sequences listed, approximately 54% are singletons. Looked up from germline, CDR1 is GTSNPN and CDR2 is SVGIG (reference sequence). V was pared by 5 bases and J by 6 bases, with 3 bases of the junction left unmatched. The CDR3 is 12 amino acids. V and J are TRBV30 and TRBJ1-5; 8 bases fit TRBD1. Sequencing used sorted CD4+, CD8+, or CD8+CD57+ T cells (not recorded which) from PBMCs. This TCR derives from a human donor in good health, serving as a control. The CDR3: CAWRTGTQPQHF. The CDR3 DNA follows: TGTGCCTGGCGGACAGGGACTCAGCCCCAGCATTTT.